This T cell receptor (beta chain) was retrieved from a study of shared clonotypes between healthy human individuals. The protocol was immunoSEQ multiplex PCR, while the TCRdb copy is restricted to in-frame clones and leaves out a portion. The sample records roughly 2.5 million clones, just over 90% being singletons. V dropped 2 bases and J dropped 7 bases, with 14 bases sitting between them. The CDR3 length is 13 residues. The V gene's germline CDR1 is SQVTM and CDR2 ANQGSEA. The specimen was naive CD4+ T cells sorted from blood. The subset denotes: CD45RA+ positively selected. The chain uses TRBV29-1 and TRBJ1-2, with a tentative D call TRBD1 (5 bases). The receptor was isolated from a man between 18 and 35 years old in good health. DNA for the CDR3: TGCAGCGTTGAAAGGTGGGGGAATGGTGGCTACACCTTC. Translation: CSVERWGNGGYTF.